This is a list of T cell receptor beta chains from one sample in a study of blood T cell repertoires in COVID-19. The repertoire was sequenced with immunoSEQ multiplex PCR; TCRdb's copy has only in-frame clones and lacks some. The sample lists 200,000 or so clones; roughly three quarters were seen once. The material sequenced was peripheral blood. These receptors were collected from a man aged 60 to 75 with active or convalescent COVID-19. CDR3s include the opening cysteine and the closing phenylalanine or tryptophan. The D gene is left open where the match is weak. The listing skips clone size in some rows; elsewhere it reads once, few, many or a size class.

>TRBV28|TRBJ2-7|TRBD2|-
CASSSSTSGRNEQYF
TGTGCCAGCAGTTCCTCGACTAGCGGGAGGAACGAGCAGTACTTC
>TRBV3-1/TRBV3-2|TRBJ2-3|TRBD1|-
CASSQNRGYTDTQYF
TGTGCCAGCAGCCAAAACAGGGGGTACACAGATACGCAGTATTTT
>TRBV11-3|TRBJ1-6|-|-
CASSLPGHVLSLHF
TGTGCCAGCAGCTTACCGGGACATGTTCTATCCCTCCACTTT
>TRBV5-1|TRBJ2-1|-|-
CASSLDWPGDTYNEQFF
TGCGCCAGCAGCTTGGACTGGCCGGGAGATACCTACAATGAGCAGTTCTTC
>TRBV28|TRBJ2-7|TRBD1|-
CASSFGGTGYEQYF
TGTGCCAGCAGCTTCGGAGGGACAGGGTACGAGCAGTACTTC
>TRBV29-1|TRBJ2-5|TRBD1|-
CSAAQGLWETQYF
TGCAGCGCCGCACAGGGGCTTTGGGAGACCCAGTACTTC
>TRBV4-1|TRBJ2-3|-|-
CASSSPRGSTDTQYF
TGCGCCAGCAGCTCACCGCGGGGCAGCACAGATACGCAGTATTTT
>TRBV7-2|TRBJ2-5|TRBD2|-
CASSQGLAGETQYF
TGTGCCAGCAGCCAAGGACTAGCAGGGGAGACCCAGTACTTC
>TRBV2|TRBJ1-2|-|-
CASRTPQGENYGYTF
TGTGCCAGCAGAACCCCACAGGGAGAGAACTATGGCTACACCTTC
>TRBV11-3|TRBJ2-7|TRBD1|-
CASSLDPPGQGYSEQYF
TGTGCCAGCAGCTTAGATCCCCCGGGACAGGGGTATTCCGAGCAGTACTTC
>TRBV10-3|TRBJ2-1|TRBD2|-
CAIMAGDSYNEQFF
TGTGCCATCATGGCGGGGGACTCCTACAATGAGCAGTTCTTC
>TRBV28|TRBJ1-6|TRBD1|-
CASTDRGRRSLHF
TGTGCCAGCACCGACAGGGGGCGGAGGTCCCTCCACTTT
>TRBV7-2|TRBJ1-5|-|-
CASSLVSSGQPQHF
TGTGCCAGCAGCTTGGTATCAAGCGGGCAGCCCCAGCATTTT
>TRBV19|TRBJ2-4|TRBD1|-
CASTLTGVGNIQYF
TGTGCCAGTACCCTGACAGGGGTGGGAAACATTCAGTACTTC
>TRBV6-1|TRBJ2-4|-|-
CASSDQAALAKNIQYF
TGTGCCAGCAGTGACCAAGCGGCCCTAGCCAAAAACATTCAGTACTTC
>TRBV6-5|TRBJ2-1|TRBD1|few
CASSWGQDEQFF
TGTGCCAGCAGTTGGGGACAGGATGAGCAGTTCTTC
>TRBV6-5|TRBJ2-3|TRBD2|-
CATAGTSEDTQYF
TGTGCCACCGCCGGGACTAGCGAAGATACGCAGTATTTT
>TRBV5-4|TRBJ2-3|-|-
CASSLRTGGTSGSADTQYF
TGTGCCAGCAGCCTACGGACAGGGGGGACTAGCGGCTCCGCAGATACGCAGTATTTT
>TRBV18|TRBJ2-1|TRBD2|-
CASSPRLAENNEQFF
TGTGCCAGCTCACCACGGCTAGCGGAGAACAATGAGCAGTTCTTC
>TRBV3-1/TRBV3-2|TRBJ2-3|TRBD2|-
CASSQDPIAGEDTQYF
TGTGCCAGCAGCCAAGATCCTATAGCGGGAGAAGATACGCAGTATTTT
>TRBV27|TRBJ1-1|-|-
CASSFLGRSLAEAFF
TGTGCCAGCAGTTTTCTTGGGAGGAGTCTGGCTGAAGCTTTCTTT
>TRBV4-2|TRBJ1-1|-|-
CASSQEVRDTEAFF
TGTGCCAGCAGCCAAGAGGTTCGAGACACTGAAGCTTTCTTT
>TRBV11-3|TRBJ2-1|TRBD2|few
CASSSGLARSNEQFF
TGTGCCAGCAGCTCCGGACTAGCGAGATCCAATGAGCAGTTCTTC
>TRBV18|TRBJ2-1|-|-
CASSPVAVYNEQFF
TGTGCCAGCTCACCAGTGGCGGTCTACAATGAGCAGTTCTTC
>TRBV11-3|TRBJ2-1|TRBD2|-
CASSRESSGYYNEQFF
TGTGCCAGCAGCCGCGAATCTAGCGGCTACTACAATGAGCAGTTCTTC
>TRBV27|TRBJ2-5|-|-
CASSSRGGVKETQYF
TGTGCCAGCAGTTCCCGGGGAGGAGTAAAAGAGACCCAGTACTTC
>TRBV5-4|TRBJ2-1|-|once
CASSPDYYNEQFF
TGTGCCAGCAGCCCGGACTACTACAATGAGCAGTTCTTC
>TRBV14|TRBJ2-7|TRBD2|few
CASSSGGDSSYEQYF
TGTGCCAGCAGCTCGGGGGGAGACAGCTCCTACGAGCAGTACTTC